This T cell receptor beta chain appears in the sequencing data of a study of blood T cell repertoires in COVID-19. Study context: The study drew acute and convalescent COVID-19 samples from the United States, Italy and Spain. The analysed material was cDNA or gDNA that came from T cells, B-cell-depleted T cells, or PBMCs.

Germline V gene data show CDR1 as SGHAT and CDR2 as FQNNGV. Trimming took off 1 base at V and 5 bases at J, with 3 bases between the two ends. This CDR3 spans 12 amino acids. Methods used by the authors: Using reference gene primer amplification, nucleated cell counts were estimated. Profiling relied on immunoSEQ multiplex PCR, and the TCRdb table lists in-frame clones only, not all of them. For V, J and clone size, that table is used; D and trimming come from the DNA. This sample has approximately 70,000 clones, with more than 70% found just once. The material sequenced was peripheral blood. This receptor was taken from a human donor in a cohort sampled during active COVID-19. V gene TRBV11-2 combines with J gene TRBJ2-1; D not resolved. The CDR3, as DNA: TGTGCCAGCAGCTTAGTCAACAATGAGCAGTTCTTC. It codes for CASSLVNNEQFF. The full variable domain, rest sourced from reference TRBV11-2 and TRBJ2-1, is EAGVAQSPRYKIIEKRQSVAFWCNPISGHATLYWYQQILGQGPKLLIQFQNNGVVDDSQLPKDRFSAERLKGVDSTLKIQPAKLEDSAVYLCASSLVNNEQFFGPGTRLTVL.